This entry lists 32 T cell receptor beta chains sequenced from one sample in a study of shared T cell receptors in the human thymus. Here immunoSEQ multiplex PCR was the method, and the copy in TCRdb shows in-frame clones only, minus some. The table shows about 710,000 clones, with 70% to 90% occurring only once. The same specimen was also included in a second study, on human thymus T cells.

Sample: thymocytes. The source is a boy younger than two with a congenital heart defect.

The gene calls are TRBV7-3 and TRBJ1-2; D gene ambiguous. Germline values: CDR1 SGHTA, CDR2 FQGTGA. This CDR3 region has 13 residues. Trimming left V 1 base short and J 7 bases short, with 10 bases between. The CDR3 region has the DNA TGTGCCAGCAGCTTAATTCCGGGGTCTGGCTACACCTTC. Its protein product is CASSLIPGSGYTF.

The chain uses TRBV19 and TRBJ1-6, with a weak D call TRBD1 (6 bases). The CDR3 totals 14 residues. Per germline, CDR1 LNHDA and CDR2 SQIVND (reference sequence). With 3 bases removed from V and 7 bases from J, the gap between germline ends came to 10 bases. This CDR3 reads CASSITGTNSPLHF. CDR3 sequence (DNA): TGTGCCAGTAGTATTACAGGGACGAATTCACCCCTCCACTTT.

With regard to this clone: Different DNA sequences within this sample yield the same CDR3. The chain combines TRBV2 with TRBJ2-2, with 8 positions matching TRBD1. Germline V gene data show CDR1 as SNHLY and CDR2 as FYNNEI. Trimming took 6 bases from V and 1 from J; bases not matched to a gene: 1. This CDR3 comprises 14 residues. The CDR3 here is CASRGTGNTGELFF. Written as DNA, the CDR3 is TGTGCCAGCAGAGGGACAGGGAACACCGGGGAGCTGTTTTTT. The full variable domain, rest sourced from reference TRBV2 and TRBJ2-2, is EPEVTQTPSHQVTQMGQEVILRCVPISNHLYFYWYRQILGQKVEFLVSFYNNEISEKSEIFDDQFSVERPDGSNFTLKIRSTKLEDSAMYFCASRGTGNTGELFFGEGSRLTVL.

The chain combines TRBV4-1 with TRBJ1-2; no clear D gene. Trimming took off 0 bases at V and 4 bases at J, with 15 bases between the two ends. The CDR3 has 16 amino acids. Germline values: CDR1 MGHRA, CDR2 YSYEKL. As DNA, the CDR3 is TGCGCCAGCAGCCAAGATGTACGAAAACGAGGCTATGGCTACACCTTC. Amino acids: CASSQDVRKRGYGYTF.

This sequence joins TRBV5-6 and TRBJ1-2, with 8 bases aligning to TRBD1. Germline CDR1 and CDR2: SGHDT and YYEEEE. This CDR3 is 14 amino acids long. The V gene end was trimmed by 3 bases and the J gene end by 1 base; junction bases not matched to a gene: 2. DNA for the CDR3: TGTGCCAGCAGCTGGGGACAGGTTAACTATGGCTACACCTTC. It is translated as CASSWGQVNYGYTF.

The chain combines TRBV27 with TRBJ2-3; 11 bases fit TRBD1. CDR1 is MNHEY and CDR2 is SMNVEV in the germline V gene (reference sequence). This CDR3 is built from 14 residues. The V segment lost 5 bases and the J segment 6 bases; nucleotides outside the gene matches: 4. This chain's CDR3 is CASSMGQGVDTQYF. CDR3 bases: TGTGCCAGCAGTATGGGACAGGGGGTTGATACGCAGTATTTT.

The chain joins TRBV11-2 to TRBJ2-7; 8 bases fit TRBD2. The CDR3 sequence is 17 residues long. Germline CDR1 SGHAT, CDR2 FQNNGV. Trimming at V came to 2 bases and at J to 2 bases, leaving 11 bases not matched to a gene. The CDR3 sequence: CASSLCFGAGAPYEQYF. CDR3 nucleotides: TGTGCCAGCAGCTTATGTTTCGGAGCGGGAGCGCCCTACGAGCAGTACTTC. The whole variable domain, filled in from reference TRBV11-2 and TRBJ2-7, reads EAGVAQSPRYKIIEKRQSVAFWCNPISGHATLYWYQQILGQGPKLLIQFQNNGVVDDSQLPKDRFSAERLKGVDSTLKIQPAKLEDSAVYLCASSLCFGAGAPYEQYFGPGTRLTVT.

The count of this clone is one. CDR3 sequence: CASRGPGGERNTEAFF. The CDR3 region has the DNA TGCGCCAGCAGAGGCCCTGGGGGGGAAAGAAACACTGAAGCTTTCTTT. The V and J genes are TRBV4-1 and TRBJ1-1; possibly TRBD1 for D (5 bases). Germline loops: CDR1 MGHRA, CDR2 YSYEKL. The CDR3 length is 16 residues. With 6 bases removed from V and 2 bases from J, the gap between germline ends came to 19 bases.

The chain is built from TRBV5-5 and TRBJ2-7; 7 nucleotides line up with TRBD1. The CDR3 is made up of 15 amino acids. Per the germline V gene, CDR1 is SGHKS and CDR2 is YYEKEE (reference sequence). The trim removed 4 bases at V and 2 bases at J, leaving 9 bases unmatched. In DNA form, the CDR3 reads TGTGCCAGCAGCCCGGGATGGGACAGTACCTACGAGCAGTACTTC. Protein product: CASSPGWDSTYEQYF.

This clone has only one observation. The gene calls are TRBV7-8 and TRBJ1-1, with unresolved D. Between the trimmed V and J ends, which lost 5 bases and 2 bases, there was a span of 15 bases. Germline CDR1 is SGHVS and CDR2 is FQNEAQ. The CDR3 runs to 15 residues. The CDR3 sequence is CASSHPFGGNTEAFF. The CDR3 DNA reads TGTGCCAGCAGCCACCCCTTCGGAGGTAACACTGAAGCTTTCTTT.

The V and J genes are TRBV6-6 and TRBJ1-2; D uncertain. Germline V gene sequence: CDR1 MNHNY, CDR2 SVGAGI (reference sequence). Trimming removed 5 bases at V and 8 bases at J, with 18 bases between. CDR3 size: 14 residues. CDR3 sequence: CASSPDEAPYGYTF. CDR3 DNA sequence: TGTGCCAGCAGTCCTGACGAGGCCCCTTACGGCTACACCTTC.

Only one count was recorded for this clone. The V call is TRBV11-2, the J call TRBJ2-7; 10 nucleotides line up with TRBD1. CDR3 length equals 15 residues. J gave up 5 bases and V 1 base, and 5 bases lay outside the gene matches. Germline CDR1 SGHAT, CDR2 FQNNGV. The CDR3 protein is CASSLVDRGRDEQYF. The CDR3 bases are TGTGCCAGCAGCTTAGTCGACAGGGGGCGCGACGAGCAGTACTTC.

This chain uses TRBV30 with TRBJ2-2, with TRBD2 matching over 9 bases. The CDR3 totals 16 residues. Germline assignment: CDR1 GTSNPN and CDR2 SVGIG (reference sequence). Losses at the gene ends were 3 bases for V and 7 bases for J; bases not matched to a gene: 12. This chain's CDR3 is CAWRGLGTSLFGELFF. The CDR3 region has the DNA TGTGCCTGGAGGGGTTTAGGGACTAGCCTGTTCGGGGAGCTGTTTTTT. The full variable domain, its missing parts supplied by reference TRBV30 and TRBJ2-2, is SQTIHQWPATLVQPVGSPLSLECTVEGTSNPNLYWYRQAAGRGLQLLFYSVGIGQISSEVPQNLSASRPQDRQFILSSKKLLLSDSGFYLCAWRGLGTSLFGELFFGEGSRLTVL.

V and J are TRBV18 and TRBJ2-7; 12 nucleotides align to TRBD1. The V and J ends lost 5 bases and 3 bases, in that order; junction bases with no gene match: 5. The CDR3 contains 15 residues. Germline CDR1 is KGHSH and CDR2 is LQKENI. The CDR3 here is CASSAGTGGNYEQYF. The CDR3 nucleotides are TGTGCCAGCTCAGCAGGGACAGGGGGCAACTACGAGCAGTACTTC.

The chain joins TRBV14 to TRBJ2-3; TRBD2 aligns across 9 bases. The CDR3 contains 17 residues. Germline V CDR1 and CDR2: SGHDN, FVKESK. V was pared by 0 bases and J by 0 bases, with 4 bases of the junction left unmatched. CDR3 loop: CASSQESLAGSTDTQYF. The CDR3 bases are TGTGCCAGCAGCCAAGAGTCGCTAGCGGGGAGCACAGATACGCAGTATTTT.

The chain carries TRBV5-6 and TRBJ1-2; D is unresolved. V lost 1 base, J lost 4 bases, and 8 bases lay in between. The CDR3 sequence is 13 residues long. The germline gives CDR1 SGHDT, CDR2 YYEEEE. The CDR3 reads CASSLPLSYGYTF. CDR3 DNA sequence: TGTGCCAGCAGCTTGCCCTTGAGCTATGGCTACACCTTC.

This chain connects TRBV27 to TRBJ2-7, with a weak D call TRBD2 (7 bases). Germline-derived CDR1 and CDR2 are MNHEY and SMNVEV (reference sequence). The CDR3 runs to 16 residues. Trimming shortened V by 5 bases and J by 8 bases, and 25 bases separated the two germline ends. This CDR3 reads CASSPLPGEGDAKQYF. The DNA for the CDR3 is TGTGCCAGCAGTCCACTTCCGGGGGAGGGGGATGCGAAGCAGTACTTC.

The chain recombines TRBV7-6 with TRBJ2-1; the D gene is possibly TRBD1 (5 bases). V lost 8 bases and J 2 bases, leaving 13 bases between the germline ends. The CDR3 covers 14 residues. The germline gives CDR1 SGHVS, CDR2 FNYEAQ. The CDR3 region is CASARQGPYNEQFF. As DNA, the CDR3 is TGTGCCAGCGCCCGTCAGGGCCCCTACAATGAGCAGTTCTTC.

DNA for the CDR3: TGCGCCAGCAGCCAAGTCGGGCAGGGCAACGAGCAGTACTTC. The encoded protein is CASSQVGQGNEQYF. The rearrangement links TRBV4-1 to TRBJ2-7; tentative D call: TRBD1 (5 bases). Trimming left V 1 base short and J 5 bases short, with 12 bases between. CDR3 length equals 14 residues. CDR1 and CDR2 (germline): MGHRA, YSYEKL.

The chain joins TRBV15 to TRBJ2-2; a possible D gene is TRBD1 (6 bases). This CDR3 has 17 residues. The germline V and J ends were trimmed by 2 bases and 0 bases, with 13 bases remaining between them. Germline values: CDR1 LNHNV, CDR2 YYDKDF (reference sequence). The CDR3 DNA follows: TGTGCCACCAGCAGATCCAGGGACACACCGAACACCGGGGAGCTGTTTTTT. Encoded protein: CATSRSRDTPNTGELFF. Drawing the rest from reference TRBV15 and TRBJ2-2, the complete variable domain is DAMVIQNPRYQVTQFGKPVTLSCSQTLNHNVMYWYQQKSSQAPKLLFHYYDKDFNNEADTPDNFQSRRPNTSFCFLDIRSPGLGDTAMYLCATSRSRDTPNTGELFFGEGSRLTVL.

This chain links TRBV15 with TRBJ2-5; weak D call: TRBD2 (5 bases). This CDR3 has 16 residues. V lost 3 bases and J 0 bases, leaving 14 bases between the germline ends. Germline V gene lookup returns CDR1 LNHNV and CDR2 YYDKDF (reference sequence). The CDR3 bases are TGTGCCACCAGCAGTTTGACCGGGATGGACCAAGAGACCCAGTACTTC. It yields the protein CATSSLTGMDQETQYF.

V usage is TRBV6-5 and J usage is TRBJ1-4; D remains ambiguous. CDR3 length equals 14 residues. V was pared by 2 bases and J by 8 bases, with 12 bases between. Germline lookup yields CDR1 MNHEY and CDR2 SVGAGI. CDR3 loop: CASSYLISTEKLFF. The CDR3 bases are TGTGCCAGCAGTTACCTAATCTCAACCGAAAAACTGTTTTTT.

The V call is TRBV10-3, the J call TRBJ2-7, with 8 positions matching TRBD1. V was pared by 5 bases and J by 1 base, with 4 bases of the junction left unmatched. The CDR3 consists of 14 residues. Germline V gene lookup returns CDR1 ENHRY and CDR2 SYGVKD. The chain's CDR3 is CAISPGQESYEQYF. The CDR3 nucleotides read TGTGCCATCAGTCCGGGACAGGAGTCCTACGAGCAGTACTTC.

The genes are TRBV15 and TRBJ2-7, with D possibly TRBD2 on 6 matching bases. Germline V lookup: CDR1 LNHNV, CDR2 YYDKDF (reference sequence). V lost 0 bases and J 3 bases, leaving 12 bases between the germline ends. CDR3 length equals 15 residues. In nucleotides, the CDR3 is TGTGCCACCAGCAGAGATAAGGAGGGACTCTACGAGCAGTACTTC. Translating gives CATSRDKEGLYEQYF.

This clone was recorded only once. This chain uses TRBV15 with TRBJ1-2, with D hard to call. Trimming pared 2 bases from V and 4 bases from J, leaving 11 bases between. The germline gives CDR1 LNHNV, CDR2 YYDKDF (reference sequence). The CDR3 totals 14 residues. CDR3 sequence: CATSRRTTSYGYTF. The CDR3 nucleotides read TGTGCCACCAGCAGACGTACTACCTCCTATGGCTACACCTTC.

The chain joins TRBV5-1 to TRBJ1-2; a possible D gene is TRBD1 (6 bases). Germline V gene lookup returns CDR1 SGHRS and CDR2 YFSETQ. This CDR3 has 14 residues. Trimming stripped 1 base from V and 4 bases from J, with 11 bases between. CDR3 bases: TGCGCCAGCAGCTTGTGGGGGGGCTTCTATGGCTACACCTTC. The encoded protein is CASSLWGGFYGYTF.

The chain employs TRBV28 and TRBJ2-5; 10 bases are a match to TRBD1. The trim removed 6 bases at V and 5 bases at J, leaving 9 bases unmatched. The CDR3 contains 15 residues. The germline gives CDR1 MDHEN, CDR2 SYDVKM. CDR3 nucleotide sequence: TGTGCCAGCAGGCTAGGGACAGGGGCGTCCGAGACCCAGTACTTC. This translates into CASRLGTGASETQYF.

The rearrangement links TRBV4-3 to TRBJ2-7, with a tentative D call TRBD1 (6 bases). The length of the CDR3 is 19 residues. Germline-derived CDR1 and CDR2 are LGHNA and YSLEER. Trimming removed 3 bases from V and 0 bases from J, with 24 bases in between. CDR3 loop: CASSQTRDTVISSSYEQYF. The CDR3 nucleotides read TGCGCCAGCAGCCAGACCCGGGACACAGTAATTTCGAGCTCCTACGAGCAGTACTTC.

The V gene is TRBV7-9, the J gene TRBJ1-6; the match to TRBD1 covers 9 bases. The CDR3 runs 16 residues. CDR1 is SEHNR, CDR2 FQNEAQ, per germline (reference sequence). Trimming cost V 4 bases and J 7 bases; bases outside gene matches: 8. This CDR3 is CASSYRPGTGNSPLHF. The CDR3 nucleotides are TGTGCCAGCAGCTACAGGCCGGGGACAGGGAATTCACCCCTCCACTTT. The variable domain in full, completed from reference TRBV7-9 and TRBJ1-6, reads DTGVSQNPRHKITKRGQNVTFRCDPISEHNRLYWYRQTLGQGPEFLTYFQNEAQLEKSRLLSDRFSAERPKGSFSTLEIQRTEQGDSAMYLCASSYRPGTGNSPLHFGNGTRLTVT.

This sequence joins TRBV4-1 and TRBJ2-1, with 11 positions matching TRBD1. The germline V gene has CDR1 MGHRA and CDR2 YSYEKL. CDR3 length equals 16 residues. V gave up 4 bases and J gave up 5 bases; unmatched junction bases: 7. For the CDR3, the DNA is TGCGCCAGCAGCCCCTGGGGACAGGGGGTGAACAATGAGCAGTTCTTC. It encodes CASSPWGQGVNNEQFF.

The rearrangement uses TRBV15 and TRBJ1-5; 8 nucleotides align to TRBD1. The CDR3 contains 17 residues. Trimming took 2 bases from V and 7 from J; bases not matched to a gene: 13. The germline gives CDR1 LNHNV, CDR2 YYDKDF (reference sequence). The CDR3 DNA sequence: TGTGCCACCAGCAGATCGACCTCCGGGACAGGTATCCAGCCCCAGCATTTT. Translation gives CATSRSTSGTGIQPQHF. Using reference TRBV15 and TRBJ1-5 for the parts outside the CDR3, the full variable domain is DAMVIQNPRYQVTQFGKPVTLSCSQTLNHNVMYWYQQKSSQAPKLLFHYYDKDFNNEADTPDNFQSRRPNTSFCFLDIRSPGLGDTAMYLCATSRSTSGTGIQPQHFGDGTRLSIL.

The gene calls are TRBV5-6 and TRBJ1-2; D uncertain. The V gene lost 4 bases and the J gene lost 5 bases, with 12 bases spanning the gap. The germline gives CDR1 SGHDT, CDR2 YYEEEE. The CDR3 totals 13 residues. The DNA for the CDR3 is TGTGCCAGCAGCCTGGACGGGAGGTATGGCTACACCTTC. It codes for CASSLDGRYGYTF. Full variable domain (rest looked up from reference TRBV5-6 and TRBJ1-2): DAGVTQSPTHLIKTRGQQVTLRCSPKSGHDTVSWYQQALGQGPQFIFQYYEEEERQRGNFPDRFSGHQFPNYSSELNVNALLLGDSALYLCASSLDGRYGYTFGSGTRLTVV.